These T cell receptor beta chains were read from a single sample in a study of CD8 T cells in Susac syndrome. TCRdb reprocessed the immunoSEQ multiplex PCR reads via MiXCR and lists one record per CDR3 protein. The table shows under 350,000 distinct CDR3 sequences, with just over 90% occurring only once. Specimen: CD4+ T cells from PBMCs. Receptor source: a human donor with multiple sclerosis. CDR3s include the opening cysteine and the closing phenylalanine or tryptophan. A D gene is named only where the DNA matches it firmly. Expanded clones are given a class, and other clones once, few, many or no size at all.

d_gene	v_gene	abundance	j_gene	CDR3aa	CDR3nt
NA	TRBV7-2	NA	TRBJ1-1	CASSSTGGYEAFF	TGTGCCAGCAGCTCTACGGGGGGGTATGAAGCTTTCTTT
NA	TRBV6-1	NA	TRBJ1-1	CASRGVKGLMNTEAFF	TGTGCCAGCAGGGGAGTGAAAGGGCTCATGAACACTGAAGCTTTCTTT
TRBD1	TRBV12-3/TRBV12-4	NA	TRBJ1-1	CASGRQGSGDGAFF	TGTGCCAGCGGCCGACAGGGGAGTGGGGACGGGGCTTTCTTT
NA	TRBV5-4	NA	TRBJ1-2	CASSTKTTYGYTF	TGTGCCAGCAGCACAAAGACAACTTATGGCTACACCTTC
NA	TRBV12-3/TRBV12-4	once	TRBJ1-1	CASSLLQVTTEAFF	TGTGCCAGCAGTCTACTACAGGTTACGACTGAAGCTTTCTTT
NA	TRBV5-1	NA	TRBJ1-6	CASSLVGGEASPLHF	TGCGCCAGCAGCTTGGTTGGGGGCGAGGCTTCACCCCTCCACTTT
NA	TRBV20-1	NA	TRBJ2-7	CSASGVTYEQYF	TGCAGTGCTAGCGGTGTTACCTACGAGCAGTACTTC
NA	TRBV3-1	NA	TRBJ1-1	CASSQDYRENTEAFF	TGTGCCAGCAGCCAAGATTACAGGGAGAACACTGAAGCTTTCTTT
NA	TRBV20-1	NA	TRBJ2-7	CSAYIPSSYEQYF	TGCAGTGCTTATATACCAAGCTCCTACGAGCAGTACTTC
NA	TRBV29-1	NA	TRBJ1-3	CSVVSGSSGNTIYF	TGCAGCGTTGTCAGCGGGAGCTCTGGAAACACCATATATTTT
NA	TRBV30	NA	TRBJ1-5	CASQAGGAEPQHF	TGTGCCTCACAAGCGGGGGGAGCGGAGCCCCAGCATTTT
NA	TRBV5-4	NA	TRBJ2-3	CASSLGGPRTDTQYF	TGTGCCAGCAGCTTGGGGGGACCCCGCACAGATACGCAGTATTTT
NA	TRBV7-2	NA	TRBJ2-7	CASSLGGQAGEQYF	TGTGCCAGCAGCTTAGGGGGGCAAGCGGGGGAGCAGTACTTC
TRBD2	TRBV20-1	NA	TRBJ2-5	CSAKEPSGGAMVGETQYF	TGCAGTGCTAAGGAGCCCAGCGGGGGAGCGATGGTGGGAGAGACCCAGTACTTC
TRBD2	TRBV2	NA	TRBJ2-7	CASSDVAGGLYEQYF	TGTGCCAGCAGTGATGTAGCGGGGGGGCTCTACGAGCAGTACTTC
TRBD2	TRBV30	NA	TRBJ2-1	CAWSPRLASEQFF	TGTGCCTGGAGCCCTAGACTAGCGTCCGAGCAGTTCTTC
NA	TRBV20-1	NA	TRBJ2-3	CSASGVARGAPDTQYF	TGCAGTGCTAGTGGTGTGGCTAGGGGTGCCCCAGATACGCAGTATTTT
NA	TRBV5-1	NA	TRBJ2-7	CASTLGRLNEQYF	TGCGCCAGCACCCTGGGGAGGCTCAACGAGCAGTACTTC
NA	TRBV5-4	NA	TRBJ1-1	CASARDGDRTEAFF	TGTGCCAGCGCCCGCGACGGGGATCGGACTGAAGCTTTCTTT
TRBD1	TRBV11-3	NA	TRBJ2-7	CASSLGNGQGSYEQYF	TGTGCCAGCAGCTTAGGGAATGGACAGGGTTCCTACGAGCAGTACTTC
TRBD2	TRBV3-1	NA	TRBJ2-7	CASSQTRLAELNWGDIGEQYF	TGTGCCAGCAGCCAAACCAGACTAGCGGAATTGAATTGGGGAGATATAGGCGAGCAGTACTTC
NA	TRBV7-2	NA	TRBJ2-5	CASSFYGEGETQYF	TGTGCCAGCAGCTTCTACGGGGAAGGGGAGACCCAGTACTTC
NA	TRBV29-1	NA	TRBJ2-3	CSSRTPSDTQYF	TGCAGCTCGAGAACCCCGTCAGATACGCAGTATTTT
NA	TRBV12-3/TRBV12-4	NA	TRBJ2-1	CASSVLLDRYNEQFF	TGTGCCAGCAGTGTCCTCCTTGACCGTTACAATGAGCAGTTCTTC
TRBD1	TRBV19	NA	TRBJ1-2	CASSIQGEGGYTF	TGTGCCAGTAGTATCCAGGGGGAGGGGGGCTACACCTTC
NA	TRBV7-9	NA	TRBJ2-7	CASSFLGSMNEQYF	TGTGCCAGCAGCTTCCTGGGGTCGATGAACGAGCAGTACTTC
TRBD1	TRBV20-1	NA	TRBJ1-1	CSARAGTANTEAFF	TGCAGTGCTAGAGCCGGGACAGCCAACACTGAAGCTTTCTTT
NA	TRBV20-1	once	TRBJ1-4	CSARDTRGGEKLFF	TGCAGTGCTAGAGATACAAGGGGTGGGGAAAAACTGTTTTTT
NA	TRBV11-2	NA	TRBJ2-6	CASSPGSLLNSGANVLTF	TGTGCCAGCAGTCCTGGGAGCCTACTGAACTCTGGGGCCAACGTCCTGACTTTC
NA	TRBV2	NA	TRBJ1-3	CASSERQYISGNTIYF	TGTGCCAGCAGTGAAAGACAGTACATCTCTGGAAACACCATATATTTT
NA	TRBV30	once	TRBJ1-2	CAWSHGQRRANYGYTF	TGTGCCTGGAGTCACGGACAGCGAAGAGCTAACTATGGCTACACCTTC
NA	TRBV7-6	once	TRBJ1-3	CASSPSRSGNTIYF	TGTGCCAGCAGCCCCAGCCGCTCTGGAAACACCATATATTTT
NA	TRBV7-9	NA	TRBJ1-4	CASSLGRLEKLFF	TGTGCCAGCAGCTTAGGTCGCCTTGAAAAACTGTTTTTT
NA	TRBV7-9	NA	TRBJ1-1	CASSLRGKREAFF	TGTGCCAGCAGCTTAAGGGGGAAGCGTGAAGCTTTCTTT
NA	TRBV19	NA	TRBJ2-3	CASSKSDQYSTDTQYF	TGTGCCAGTAGCAAGTCGGACCAATACAGCACAGATACGCAGTATTTT
NA	TRBV6-5	NA	TRBJ2-5	CAVRRGAGWTQYF	TGTGCCGTAAGGAGGGGCGCAGGTTGGACCCAGTACTTC
TRBD1	TRBV29-1	NA	TRBJ2-3	CSAWVRDRGTDTQYF	TGCAGCGCTTGGGTACGGGACAGGGGCACAGATACGCAGTATTTT
TRBD2	TRBV20-1	once	TRBJ2-3	CSASVGLALQDTQYF	TGCAGTGCTAGTGTGGGACTAGCTTTACAAGATACGCAGTATTTT
NA	TRBV12-3/TRBV12-4	NA	TRBJ1-1	CASSPWTYTEAFF	TGTGCCAGCAGTCCTTGGACCTACACTGAAGCTTTCTTT
TRBD1	TRBV7-2	NA	TRBJ1-1	CANKGQGFLTEAFF	TGTGCCAACAAGGGACAGGGGTTTCTCACTGAAGCTTTCTTT
NA	TRBV2	NA	TRBJ2-1	CASGGGYEQFF	TGTGCCAGTGGGGGGGGCTATGAGCAGTTCTTC
NA	TRBV7-8	NA	TRBJ2-3	CASSSWTRDTQYF	TGTGCCAGCAGCTCCTGGACCCGAGATACGCAGTATTTT
TRBD1	TRBV5-6	NA	TRBJ2-2	CASSFRDRAGGELFF	TGTGCCAGCAGCTTCCGGGACAGGGCTGGCGGGGAGCTGTTTTTT
NA	TRBV7-9	NA	TRBJ1-1	CASSLTQGGTMNTEAFF	TGTGCCAGCAGCTTAACACAGGGTGGGACCATGAACACTGAAGCTTTCTTT
NA	TRBV18	few	TRBJ1-1	CASSPPGNTEAFF	TGTGCCAGCTCACCCCCCGGGAACACTGAAGCTTTCTTT
NA	TRBV18	once	TRBJ1-4	CASSPPALGKLFF	TGTGCCAGCTCACCACCGGCGTTGGGAAAACTGTTTTTT
TRBD1	TRBV12-3/TRBV12-4	NA	TRBJ2-7	CASSPRALGQGGYEQYF	TGTGCCAGCAGCCCTCGGGCACTCGGACAGGGGGGCTACGAGCAGTACTTC
NA	TRBV7-2	NA	TRBJ2-5	CASSSQPLGLKETQYF	TGTGCCAGCAGCTCCCAACCGCTAGGGTTAAAAGAGACCCAGTACTTC
NA	TRBV7-2	NA	TRBJ2-7	CASSHPGGEQYF	TGTGCCAGCAGCCACCCGGGTGGCGAGCAGTACTTC
TRBD1	TRBV19	NA	TRBJ1-6	CASSTDRGDSPLHF	TGTGCCAGTAGTACCGACAGGGGCGACTCACCCCTCCACTTT
TRBD2	TRBV20-1	NA	TRBJ2-7	CSARPRGGSYEQYF	TGCAGTGCTAGGCCACGGGGGGGATCCTACGAGCAGTACTTC
NA	TRBV12-3/TRBV12-4	few	TRBJ1-3	CASSLMGSGNTIYF	TGTGCCAGCAGTTTAATGGGATCTGGAAACACCATATATTTT
NA	TRBV3-1	NA	TRBJ2-6	CASSQEPIQTSGANVLTF	TGTGCCAGCAGCCAAGAACCGATACAGACTTCTGGGGCCAACGTCCTGACTTTC
TRBD1	TRBV29-1	NA	TRBJ1-1	CSVTPGTGNTEAFF	TGCAGCGTTACCCCCGGGACAGGGAACACTGAAGCTTTCTTT
TRBD2	TRBV7-2	NA	TRBJ2-1	CASSFGLAETYNEQFF	TGTGCCAGCAGCTTCGGACTAGCGGAGACCTACAATGAGCAGTTCTTC